The 8 T cell receptor beta chains presented below share a single source sample, sequenced in a study of blood T cell repertoires in COVID-19. The data were produced by immunoSEQ multiplex PCR, yet TCRdb's version contains in-frame clones alone and is incomplete. The sample includes 200,000 or so clones, approximately 80% of them seen just once. Sequenced material: peripheral blood. These TCRs come from a human donor with acute or convalescent COVID-19. The donor label of this sample is uncertain.

This chain joins TRBV9 and TRBJ2-7, with TRBD1 as a possible D gene (5 bases). CDR3 length equals 15 residues. Per germline, CDR1 SGDLS and CDR2 YYNGEE. Trimming cost V 4 bases and J 5 bases, with 19 bases left between them. CDR3 region: CASSPRSREFDEQYF. CDR3 sequence (DNA): TGTGCCAGCAGCCCGCGTTCCAGGGAATTCGACGAGCAGTACTTC. The complete variable domain, with remaining parts taken from reference TRBV9 and TRBJ2-7, reads DSGVTQTPKHLITATGQRVTLRCSPRSGDLSVYWYQQSLDQGLQFLIQYYNGEERAKGNILERFSAQQFPDLHSELNLSSLELGDSALYFCASSPRSREFDEQYFGPGTRLTVT.

V usage is TRBV9 and J usage is TRBJ2-3; a possible D gene is TRBD1 (6 bases). The germline gives CDR1 SGDLS, CDR2 YYNGEE. V gave up 0 bases and J gave up 3 bases, with 14 bases separating them. The CDR3 loop spans 16 amino acids. The CDR3 here is CASSVALGARTDTQYF. The CDR3 nucleotides are TGTGCCAGCAGCGTAGCTCTGGGGGCAAGGACAGATACGCAGTATTTT.

This clone was recorded once. The V call is TRBV19, the J call TRBJ1-2; D perhaps matches TRBD1 (6 bases). V was clipped by 3 bases and J by 4 bases, with 18 bases between them. Germline loops: CDR1 LNHDA, CDR2 SQIVND (reference sequence). The CDR3 is 16 amino acids. The CDR3 nucleotides are TGTGCCAGTAGTATTGCCGATGTCCGGACAGCCTATGGCTACACCTTC. Translating gives CASSIADVRTAYGYTF. Complete variable domain (other parts from reference TRBV19 and TRBJ1-2): DGGITQSPKYLFRKEGQNVTLSCEQNLNHDAMYWYRQDPGQGLRLIYYSQIVNDFQKGDIAEGYSVSREKKESFPLTVTSAQKNPTAFYLCASSIADVRTAYGYTFGSGTRLTVV.

The rearrangement uses TRBV30 and TRBJ2-5; the match to TRBD1 covers 7 bases. Germline V gene data show CDR1 as GTSNPN and CDR2 as SVGIG (reference sequence). Germline trimming cut 4 bases from V and 4 bases from J; bases unmatched to any gene: 6. The length of the CDR3 is 13 residues. CDR3 loop: CAWTGGIGETQYF. The CDR3 DNA follows: TGTGCCTGGACAGGGGGTATAGGAGAGACCCAGTACTTC.

The chain uses TRBV6-4 and TRBJ2-1; the D is unclear. This CDR3 region has 11 residues. Trimming left V 10 bases short and J 0 bases short, with 4 bases between. CDR1 and CDR2 (germline): MRHNA, SNTAGT. Here the CDR3 reads CATRSYNEQFF. The DNA for the CDR3 is TGTGCCACCCGCTCCTACAATGAGCAGTTCTTC.

The rearrangement joins TRBV4-2 to TRBJ1-1, with D maybe TRBD1 (5 bases). This CDR3 is 15 amino acids long. Germline V lookup: CDR1 LGHNA, CDR2 YNFKEQ. V lost 3 bases and J 1 base, leaving 12 bases between the germline ends. The CDR3 DNA is TGTGCCAGCAGCCAGGGAGGAGGGGCGAACACTGAAGCTTTCTTT. It yields the protein CASSQGGGANTEAFF.

This clone was detected only a few times. Distinct nucleotide sequences in the sample also encode this CDR3. This CDR3 reads CAWSAGRNQPQHF. The CDR3 bases are TGTGCCTGGAGTGCCGGGAGGAATCAGCCCCAGCATTTT. J is TRBJ1-5 and V is TRBV30; unclear D gene. The CDR3 is made up of 13 amino acids. Germline V gives CDR1 GTSNPN, CDR2 SVGIG (reference sequence). Trimming shortened V by 1 base and J by 4 bases, and 8 bases separated the two germline ends.

V usage is TRBV2 and J usage is TRBJ2-3; TRBD2 is a possible D gene (5 bases). The CDR3 consists of 14 residues. Germline V lookup: CDR1 SNHLY, CDR2 FYNNEI. Deletions cut 6 bases from V and 0 bases from J, with 10 bases between. CDR3 in amino acids: CASRGGLSTDTQYF. For the CDR3, the DNA is TGTGCCAGCAGAGGTGGACTCAGCACAGATACGCAGTATTTT.